The 17 T cell receptor beta chains given below trace back to one sample, sequenced in a study of shared clonotypes between healthy human individuals. Assay used: immunoSEQ multiplex PCR; TCRdb lists only in-frame clones, some missing. Seen here are about 2,100,000 clones, about 93% observed once, and the top ten hold roughly 1.7%. It was CD45RO-negative cells, positively selected for CCR7, that made up naive CD8 cells, with terminally differentiated effector memory CD45RA+ cells excluded. Specimen: naive CD8+ T cells from PBMCs. These receptors all stem from a man between 18 and 35 years old in good health. Some clones in this sample may be carry-over from other donors' samples.

The chain joins TRBV6-1 to TRBJ2-1; 13 nucleotides match TRBD2. J lost 9 bases, V lost 6 bases, and 8 bases had no gene match. Germline assignment: CDR1 MNHNS and CDR2 SASEGT. The CDR3 totals 15 residues. The CDR3: CASSRLAGGASEQFF. CDR3 sequence (DNA): TGTGCCAGCAGCCGACTAGCGGGAGGCGCGAGTGAGCAGTTCTTC.

The chain combines TRBV5-6 with TRBJ2-2; unclear D gene. CDR3 size: 15 residues. The V gene lost 0 bases and the J gene lost 3 bases, with 9 bases spanning the gap. In germline, CDR1 is SGHDT, CDR2 YYEEEE. In nucleotides, the CDR3 is TGTGCCAGCAGCTTGGGCGGCAGATACACCGGGGAGCTGTTTTTT. Its translation is CASSLGGRYTGELFF.

This clone came up a few times. The V call is TRBV29-1, the J call TRBJ1-1; D might be TRBD1 (5 bases). The CDR3 has 10 residues. Between the trimmed V and J ends, which lost 7 bases and 8 bases, there was a span of 11 bases. Germline V gives CDR1 SQVTM, CDR2 ANQGSEA. CDR3 sequence: CSAKRDEAFF. CDR3 in DNA: TGCAGCGCAAAACGGGACGAAGCTTTCTTT.

The count of this clone is one. The rearrangement uses TRBV6-5 and TRBJ2-4; D not resolved. This CDR3 region has 14 residues. Looked up from germline, CDR1 is MNHEY and CDR2 is SVGAGI. The V end lost 5 bases, the J end lost 8 bases, and 16 bases lay between the germline ends. The CDR3 nucleotides are TGTGCCAGCAGTAATTTTGGTGGGCGAGACATTCAGTACTTC. As protein: CASSNFGGRDIQYF.

A remark on this clone: Other DNA sequences of this sample code for an identical CDR3. The chain uses TRBV15 and TRBJ1-5; TRBD1 matches at 11 bases. The germline CDR1 and CDR2 sequences are LNHNV and YYDKDF (reference sequence). This CDR3 region has 14 residues. Unmatched junction bases numbered 1, after V lost 5 bases and J lost 4 bases. CDR3 sequence reads: CATSGDRGNQPQHF. In DNA, the CDR3 is TGTGCCACCAGCGGGGACAGGGGGAATCAGCCCCAGCATTTT.

This chain uses TRBV9 with TRBJ1-2, with 7 bases fitting TRBD1. Germline V gene lookup returns CDR1 SGDLS and CDR2 YYNGEE. Trimming at V came to 3 bases and at J to 14 bases, leaving 7 bases not matched to a gene. CDR3 length: 11 amino acids. The CDR3 coding sequence is TGTGCCAGCAGCGGAGGAGGACAGGCGACCTTC. Protein: CASSGGGQATF.

The rearrangement uses TRBV5-1 and TRBJ2-1; D not resolved. The CDR3 totals 15 residues. Trimming stripped 1 base from V and 4 bases from J, with 12 bases between. Germline CDR1 reads SGHRS; CDR2 reads YFSETQ. The DNA for the CDR3 is TGCGCCAGCAGCTTGCGGACGGCTACATACAATGAGCAGTTCTTC. As protein: CASSLRTATYNEQFF.

The chain recombines TRBV4-3 with TRBJ2-3; D is unresolved. This CDR3 region has 16 residues. V was shortened by 0 bases and J by 6 bases, with 16 bases between the two germline ends. Germline V gene lookup returns CDR1 LGHNA and CDR2 YSLEER. The CDR3 reads CASSQDQDPAADTQYF. The CDR3 nucleotides read TGCGCCAGCAGCCAAGATCAGGATCCCGCAGCCGATACGCAGTATTTT.

Turning to this clone: One end of the junction fails to match germline, which may point to a read error. This sample also contains other DNA sequences that code for the same CDR3. J is TRBJ2-7 and V is TRBV28; weak D call: TRBD1 (6 bases). The CDR3 spans 14 residues. The germline V gene encodes CDR1 MDHEN and CDR2 SYDVKM. The chain's CDR3 is CASSIQGWSYEQYF. The CDR3 coding sequence is TGTGCCAGCAGTATCCAGGGGTGGTCCTACGAACAGTACTTC.

V is TRBV7-9 and J is TRBJ1-5; D unclear. This CDR3 has 17 residues. The V gene lost 5 bases and the J gene lost 2 bases, with 19 bases spanning the gap. CDR1 is SEHNR and CDR2 is FQNEAQ in the germline V gene (reference sequence). CDR3 residues: CASSPQDWVEGNQPQHF. In nucleotides, the CDR3 is TGTGCCAGCAGCCCTCAGGACTGGGTAGAAGGCAATCAGCCCCAGCATTTT. The variable domain in full, completed from reference TRBV7-9 and TRBJ1-5, reads DTGVSQNPRHKITKRGQNVTFRCDPISEHNRLYWYRQTLGQGPEFLTYFQNEAQLEKSRLLSDRFSAERPKGSFSTLEIQRTEQGDSAMYLCASSPQDWVEGNQPQHFGDGTRLSIL.

The CDR3 reads CSVAEGIGYEQYF. The CDR3 coding sequence is TGCAGCGTTGCAGAGGGTATTGGCTACGAGCAGTACTTC. V and J are TRBV29-1 and TRBJ2-7, with D tentatively TRBD2 (5 bases). Trimming took 4 bases from V and 3 from J, leaving 13 bases between them. Germline V gives CDR1 SQVTM, CDR2 ANQGSEA. This CDR3 contains 13 residues.

This clone was seen once. As DNA, the CDR3 is TGTGCCAGCAGTTTAATCCGGCGGGCTGAAGCTTTCTTT. It specifies CASSLIRRAEAFF. This chain uses TRBV27 with TRBJ1-1, with no clear D. Germline CDR1 reads MNHEY; CDR2 reads SMNVEV (reference sequence). Trimming removed 2 bases from V and 6 bases from J, with 10 bases in between. CDR3 length equals 13 residues.

The chain uses TRBV7-2 and TRBJ2-2; no clear D gene. This CDR3 spans 14 amino acids. CDR1 is SGHTA, CDR2 FQGNSA, per germline. V lost 2 bases and J 7 bases, leaving 11 bases between the germline ends. The CDR3 DNA reads as TGTGCCAGCAGCTTATGGGGAACGGGCGGGGAGCTGTTTTTT. Translation: CASSLWGTGGELFF.

In nucleotides, the CDR3 is TGTGCCAGCAGCTTAGCCCCGGGTAACGAGCAGTACTTC. Residues: CASSLAPGNEQYF. This rearrangement joins TRBV11-2 to TRBJ2-7; the D is unclear. Trimming removed 1 base at V and 5 bases at J, with 9 bases between. This CDR3 has 13 residues. Per germline, CDR1 SGHAT and CDR2 FQNNGV. Together with reference TRBV11-2 and TRBJ2-7, the CDR3 gives the full variable domain: EAGVAQSPRYKIIEKRQSVAFWCNPISGHATLYWYQQILGQGPKLLIQFQNNGVVDDSQLPKDRFSAERLKGVDSTLKIQPAKLEDSAVYLCASSLAPGNEQYFGPGTRLTVT.

The J gene is TRBJ2-2, the V gene TRBV13; weak D call: TRBD1 (6 bases). This CDR3 is 16 amino acids long. Germline-derived CDR1 and CDR2 are PRHDT and FYEKMQ (reference sequence). Trimming cost V 0 bases and J 2 bases, with 10 bases left between them. CDR3 region: CASSLGTGKNTGELFF. The DNA for the CDR3 is TGTGCCAGCAGCTTAGGGACAGGCAAAAACACCGGGGAGCTGTTTTTT.

The chain's CDR3 is CASSLTNSYNEQFF. In DNA, the CDR3 is TGTGCCAGCAGCTTAACGAACTCCTACAATGAGCAGTTCTTC. V usage is TRBV7-2 and J usage is TRBJ2-1; the D is unclear. V lost 2 bases and J lost 0, with 5 bases in between. The CDR3 runs 14 residues. Germline V CDR1 and CDR2: SGHTA, FQGNSA.

About this clone itself: The sample holds other DNA sequences that translate to the same CDR3. CDR3 loop: CASSIAGREAFF. The CDR3, as DNA: TGTGCCAGTAGTATAGCAGGCCGAGAAGCTTTCTTT. This sequence joins TRBV19 and TRBJ1-1; no clear D gene. V dropped 1 base and J dropped 8 bases, with 8 bases sitting between them. This CDR3 has 12 amino acids. Germline CDR1 reads LNHDA; CDR2 reads SQIVND (reference sequence).